Given below is one T cell receptor beta chain in context. Antigen: not known. The assay was immunoSEQ multiplex PCR, and TCRdb's table has in-frame clones only and misses some. Among fewer than 40,000 clones listed, about nine tenths were seen once. Per germline, CDR1 SGHNT and CDR2 YYREEE (reference sequence). This CDR3 has 13 amino acids. Trimming stripped 0 bases from V and 6 bases from J, with 10 bases between. This sample stems from a study of regulatory dendritic cells for organ transplantation. Findings of the study overall: Memory CD8+ clonal expansion seemed more limited with regulatory than mature dendritic cells. Among resting subsets, memory CD8+ cells contained the most alloreactive clonotypes.

The chain employs TRBV5-4 and TRBJ2-7; D uncertain. The specimen was naive CD8+ T cells from blood. The subset was: CD45RA+ naive T cells. The receptor comes from a human donor in good health. CDR3 in amino acids: CASSLASSPEQYF. CDR3 DNA: TGTGCCAGCAGCTTGGCCTCGTCCCCCGAGCAGTACTTC.